This T cell receptor beta chain was sequenced during a study of blood T cells in healthy people across ages. V lost 0 bases, J lost 0 bases, and 8 bases lay in between. Germline V gene sequence: CDR1 LGHNA, CDR2 YSLEER. This CDR3 has 15 residues. The use of a sample-barcoded 5' primer and a J-beta primer mix characterized a second PCR of roughly 7 to 11 cycles. One entry per CDR3 protein results from TCRdb running MiXCR on the 5' RACE reads. The table has over 700,000 distinct CDR3 sequences, 20% to 30% seen once. Another study also made use of these data, one on T cells of mothers and their children. From that second work: Material was donated by three healthy Caucasian mothers and their six children. In each mother, TCR beta CDR3 reads exceeded 10 million; in each child, they numbered several million.

The genes are TRBV4-3 and TRBJ1-2, with D uncertain. Sequenced input: blood. The origin of this receptor is a boy between 5 and 17 years old in good health. In DNA, the CDR3 is TGCGCCAGCAGCCAAGATGGCGGAGCTAACTATGGCTACACCTTC. It yields the protein CASSQDGGANYGYTF.